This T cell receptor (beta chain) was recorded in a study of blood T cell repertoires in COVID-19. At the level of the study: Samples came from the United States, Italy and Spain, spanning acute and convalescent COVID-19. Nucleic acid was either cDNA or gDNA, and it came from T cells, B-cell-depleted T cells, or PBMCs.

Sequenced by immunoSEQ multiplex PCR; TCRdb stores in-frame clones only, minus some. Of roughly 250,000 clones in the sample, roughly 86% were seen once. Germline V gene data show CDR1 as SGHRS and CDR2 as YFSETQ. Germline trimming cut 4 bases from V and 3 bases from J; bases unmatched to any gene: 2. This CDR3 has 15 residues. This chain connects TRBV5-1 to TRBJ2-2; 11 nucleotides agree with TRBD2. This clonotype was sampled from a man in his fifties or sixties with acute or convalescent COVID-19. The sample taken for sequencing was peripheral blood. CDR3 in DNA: TGCGCCAGCAGCCCGGGACTAGCGGACACCGGGGAGCTGTTTTTT. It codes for CASSPGLADTGELFF. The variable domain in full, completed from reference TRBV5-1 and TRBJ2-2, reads KAGVTQTPRYLIKTRGQQVTLSCSPISGHRSVSWYQQTPGQGLQFLFEYFSETQRNKGNFPGRFSGRQFSNSRSEMNVSTLELGDSALYLCASSPGLADTGELFFGEGSRLTVL.